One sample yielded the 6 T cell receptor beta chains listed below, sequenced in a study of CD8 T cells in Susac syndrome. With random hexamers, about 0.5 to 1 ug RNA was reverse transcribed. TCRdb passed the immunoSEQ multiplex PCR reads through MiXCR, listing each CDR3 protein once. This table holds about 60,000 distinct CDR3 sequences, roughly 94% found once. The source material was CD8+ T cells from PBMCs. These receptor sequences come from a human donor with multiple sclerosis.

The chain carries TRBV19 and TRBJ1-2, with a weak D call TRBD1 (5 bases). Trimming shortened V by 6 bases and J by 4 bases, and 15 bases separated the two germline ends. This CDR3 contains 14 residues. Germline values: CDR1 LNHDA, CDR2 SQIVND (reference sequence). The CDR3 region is CASRTGTGGYGYTF. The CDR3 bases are TGTGCCAGTAGGACGGGAACTGGGGGCTATGGCTACACCTTC. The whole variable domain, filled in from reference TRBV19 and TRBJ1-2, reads DGGITQSPKYLFRKEGQNVTLSCEQNLNHDAMYWYRQDPGQGLRLIYYSQIVNDFQKGDIAEGYSVSREKKESFPLTVTSAQKNPTAFYLCASRTGTGGYGYTFGSGTRLTVV.

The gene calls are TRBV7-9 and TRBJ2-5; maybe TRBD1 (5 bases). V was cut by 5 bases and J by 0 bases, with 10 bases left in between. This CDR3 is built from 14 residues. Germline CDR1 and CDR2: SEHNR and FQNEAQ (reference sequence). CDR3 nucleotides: TGTGCCAGCAGCCCCTCGACAGACCAAGAGACCCAGTACTTC. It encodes CASSPSTDQETQYF.

The DNA of the CDR3 is TGTGCCAGCAGCCCCGGACTAGCGGAGCAAGACAATGAGCAGTTCTTC. Translation: CASSPGLAEQDNEQFF. This chain uses TRBV3-1 with TRBJ2-1; 10 bases fit TRBD2. The CDR3 contains 16 residues. Germline values: CDR1 LGHDT, CDR2 YNNKEL (reference sequence). V trimming: 4 bases; J trimming: 5 bases; junction bases outside the gene matches: 8.

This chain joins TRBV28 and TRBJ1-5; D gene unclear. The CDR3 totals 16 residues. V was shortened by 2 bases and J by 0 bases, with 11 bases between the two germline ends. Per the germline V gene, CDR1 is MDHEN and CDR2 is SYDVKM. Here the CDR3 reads CASSLGPGYSNQPQHF. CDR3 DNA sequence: TGTGCCAGCAGTTTAGGTCCGGGATATAGCAATCAGCCCCAGCATTTT.

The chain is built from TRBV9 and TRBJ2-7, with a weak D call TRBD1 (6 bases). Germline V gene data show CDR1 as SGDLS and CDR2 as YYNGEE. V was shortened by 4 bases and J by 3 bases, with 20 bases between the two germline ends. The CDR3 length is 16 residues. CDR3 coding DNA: TGTGCCAGCAGCACCGGAACAGGGATTCGGGGCTACGAGCAGTACTTC. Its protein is CASSTGTGIRGYEQYF.

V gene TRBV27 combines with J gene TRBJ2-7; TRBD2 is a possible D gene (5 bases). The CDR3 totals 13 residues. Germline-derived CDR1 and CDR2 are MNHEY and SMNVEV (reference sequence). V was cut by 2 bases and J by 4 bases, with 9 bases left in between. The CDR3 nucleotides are TGTGCCAGCAGTTTAGATGAGGGTTACGAGCAGTACTTC. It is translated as CASSLDEGYEQYF.